The present T cell receptor (beta chain) was sequenced within a study of shared clonotypes between healthy human individuals. Whole-study findings and limits: Clonotypes that were shared across four donors made up 4% to 6% of naive CD4 clonotypes.

Measured with immunoSEQ multiplex PCR; TCRdb has only the in-frame clones, and not every one. The table includes about 2,100,000 clones, roughly 91% detected once. CDR3 length: 16 residues. V was clipped by 0 bases and J by 0 bases, with 12 bases between them. The germline CDR1 and CDR2 sequences are MNHEY and SMNVEV (reference sequence). For this clone: What it recognizes is unknown. The sample holds other DNA sequences that translate to the same CDR3.

Terminally differentiated effector memory CD45RA+ cells were excluded from the naive CD8 cells, which were CD45RO-negative and positively selected for CCR7. This TCR was sampled from a man aged 18-30 years in good health. Some clones in this sample may be carry-over from other donors' samples. Sequencing was carried out using naive CD8+ T cells from PBMCs. The V call is TRBV27, the J call TRBJ2-7; possibly TRBD1 for D (5 bases). For the CDR3, the DNA is TGTGCCAGCAGTTTATCCCCAGGGTCGTCCTCCTACGAGCAGTACTTC. Translated, it gives CASSLSPGSSSYEQYF.